These 10 T cell receptor beta chains came from one sample sequenced in a study of T-cell memory formation after mild COVID-19. MiXCR, run by TCRdb on the 5' RACE reads, gives a single entry per CDR3 protein. This sample has about 140,000 distinct CDR3 sequences, with around 5.8% found just once. Input material: PBMCs or a T cell subset sorted from them (not recorded which). These receptors originate from an adult woman who had mild COVID-19 (a few samples of this study predate the infection). Cell type and time point are not known.

The gene calls are TRBV18 and TRBJ1-1; D unclear. The CDR3 is 15 amino acids. CDR1 and CDR2 (germline): KGHSH, LQKENI. The ends were cut back, 4 bases at V and 1 base at J, with 13 bases in the middle. CDR3 residues: CASSLRTARNTEAFF. In nucleotides, the CDR3 is TGTGCCAGCTCACTCAGGACCGCGAGGAACACTGAAGCTTTCTTT.

This clonotype has just a few counts. This chain uses TRBV20-1 with TRBJ2-3, with D unresolved. The CDR3 extends over 14 amino acids. The germline CDR1 and CDR2 sequences are DFQATT and SNEGSKA (reference sequence). V shed 2 bases and J shed 2 bases, with 11 bases lying between them. CDR3 nucleotides: TGCAGTGCTAGAAAGCTTAGGACCACAGATACGCAGTATTTT. Translated: CSARKLRTTDTQYF.

This clonotype was counted many times. The CDR3 DNA reads TGCAGCGTTGAAGAGACAGCCGGGTACGAGCAGTACTTC. Translated: CSVEETAGYEQYF. The chain links TRBV29-1 to TRBJ2-7; tentatively, D is TRBD1 (5 bases). Trimming removed 0 bases at V and 4 bases at J, with 10 bases between. This CDR3 has 13 amino acids. Germline lookup yields CDR1 SQVTM and CDR2 ANQGSEA.

This chain joins TRBV9 and TRBJ2-2, with D possibly TRBD1 on 6 matching bases. This CDR3 spans 13 amino acids. CDR1 is SGDLS and CDR2 is YYNGEE in the germline V gene. V was trimmed by 5 bases and J by 6 bases, leaving 11 bases between them. The CDR3 coding sequence is TGTGCCAGCAGGTCAGGGGCCGCCGGGGAGCTGTTTTTT. Its translation is CASRSGAAGELFF.

The chain couples TRBV14 to TRBJ1-1; TRBD1 is a possible D gene (6 bases). Trimming pared 4 bases from V and 5 bases from J, leaving 11 bases between. This CDR3 is 13 amino acids long. The germline gives CDR1 SGHDN, CDR2 FVKESK. CDR3 DNA sequence: TGTGCCAGCAGCCGCCGAAGGGGGACTGAAGCTTTCTTT. Translation gives CASSRRRGTEAFF.

This clonotype came up a few times. V usage is TRBV20-1 and J usage is TRBJ2-5; D may be TRBD2 (5 bases). The CDR3 extends over 13 amino acids. Germline V gene data show CDR1 as DFQATT and CDR2 as SNEGSKA (reference sequence). V was trimmed by 0 bases and J by 5 bases, leaving 10 bases between them. CDR3 sequence reads: CSARDAGGETQYF. The CDR3 nucleotides are TGCAGTGCTAGAGATGCGGGTGGGGAGACCCAGTACTTC.

The chain combines TRBV29-1 with TRBJ2-1; D is perhaps TRBD1 or TRBD2 (5 bases each). Germline V gives CDR1 SQVTM, CDR2 ANQGSEA. The CDR3 runs to 15 residues. V lost 3 bases, J lost 3 bases, and 15 bases lay in between. This CDR3 reads CSVEGGTPGYNEQFF. In DNA form, the CDR3 reads TGCAGCGTTGAGGGTGGGACGCCCGGCTACAATGAGCAGTTCTTC.

The chain combines TRBV7-6 with TRBJ2-1; weak D call: TRBD2 (7 bases). CDR1 and CDR2 (germline): SGHVS, FNYEAQ. This CDR3 spans 13 amino acids. The V and J ends lost 2 bases and 15 bases respectively, with 17 bases between them. CDR3 region: CASSLNGGAGAFF. The CDR3 DNA sequence: TGTGCCAGCAGCTTAAATGGGGGGGCCGGCGCGTTCTTC.

This chain connects TRBV7-2 to TRBJ2-1; 7 bases match TRBD1. The CDR3 is made up of 16 amino acids. The germline V gene encodes CDR1 SGHTA and CDR2 FQGNSA. V shed 1 base, J shed 1 base, and the junction held 4 bases outside the gene matches. The chain's CDR3 is CASSLGQGVSYNEQFF. Written as DNA, the CDR3 is TGTGCCAGCAGCTTAGGGCAGGGGGTATCCTACAATGAGCAGTTCTTC.

This chain uses TRBV5-4 with TRBJ1-5; D remains ambiguous. CDR3 size: 14 residues. Trimming took off 1 base at V and 1 base at J, with 6 bases between the two ends. The germline gives CDR1 SGHNT, CDR2 YYREEE (reference sequence). CDR3 nucleotide sequence: TGTGCCAGCAGCTTGCGGTACAGCAATCAGCCCCAGCATTTT. This sequence encodes CASSLRYSNQPQHF.